This TCR beta chain comes out of a study of T cells expressing NK-cell markers (dated by TCRdb to the early 2020s). Turning to the overall study: About 8 donors provided sorted CD3+CD56+NKG2C+, CD3+CD56+NKG2C- and CD3+CD56-NKG2C+ T-cell subsets, whose TCR beta-chain repertoires were profiled. Most of the eight sequenced donors were HCMV-seropositive and one was HCMV-seronegative. Randomly selected healthy volunteers, three men and five women, were used as the eight sequenced donors. Libraries were sequenced as 2 x 150 bp reads on Illumina HiSeq 2000/2500, MiSeq or NextSeq. Study-wide conclusions, independent of this receptor: In 6 or 7 donors, the dominant CD3+CD56+NKG2C+ clonotypes ranked among the top 10 CD8+ clonotypes, making up 1.0-7.0% of CD8+ T cells. Whether the expanded NKG2C-expressing T cell clones were specific for HCMV antigens was left unclear. Those dominant clonotypes were again the most abundant among CD3+CD56-NKG2C+ cells in a few donors, at about 28.3-60.1%.

HCMV serostatus was determined by detecting HCMV-specific IgG in serum with a commercial ELISA kit. Peripheral blood mononuclear cells were isolated from blood by Ficoll density gradient centrifugation. Looking up the germline V gene yields CDR1 SGHDN and CDR2 FVKESK. The CDR3 covers 14 residues, taking in both the cysteine and the phenylalanine. DNA is not recorded here. The run used an Illumina HiSeq 2000. TCR beta cDNA libraries were made by 5'RACE template switching that added a universal primer site and unique molecular identifiers. cDNA synthesis was primed from the TCR beta constant segment, followed by two successive PCR amplification steps. On the authors' methods: MIGEC handled demultiplexing of the reads and grouping by UMI, while MiTCR was used to assemble and quantify clonotypes. Only TCR cDNA sequences supported by at least two reads were kept to exclude erroneous sequences. The tcR package was used for downstream repertoire analysis, and clonotypes were matched across fractions by CDR3 nucleotide sequence plus V segment. VDJmatch was used to annotate antigen specificity against VDJdb, with one amino acid substitution in CDR3 allowed. TCRdb reprocessed the public reads and reports one entry per CDR3 protein sequence, without DNA. TCRdb's processing, not the authors', yielded these V and J calls. The table for this sample shows some 450,000 distinct CDR3 sequences. The top ten clonotypes cover under 7.5% of the sample.

A note on this clonotype: Its recognized antigen is unknown.

Sequencing was performed on blood T cells: a sorted CD56 or NKG2C T cell subset, CD4+ or CD8+ T cells, or bulk PBMC T cells (not recorded which). Recombination connected TRBV14 to TRBJ2-1; the D call of TRBD1 rests on TCRdb alone, since no DNA is present to check it. The receptor's source is a woman between 18 and 69 years old in good health. The CDR3 protein is CASSQDPLGDEQFF.